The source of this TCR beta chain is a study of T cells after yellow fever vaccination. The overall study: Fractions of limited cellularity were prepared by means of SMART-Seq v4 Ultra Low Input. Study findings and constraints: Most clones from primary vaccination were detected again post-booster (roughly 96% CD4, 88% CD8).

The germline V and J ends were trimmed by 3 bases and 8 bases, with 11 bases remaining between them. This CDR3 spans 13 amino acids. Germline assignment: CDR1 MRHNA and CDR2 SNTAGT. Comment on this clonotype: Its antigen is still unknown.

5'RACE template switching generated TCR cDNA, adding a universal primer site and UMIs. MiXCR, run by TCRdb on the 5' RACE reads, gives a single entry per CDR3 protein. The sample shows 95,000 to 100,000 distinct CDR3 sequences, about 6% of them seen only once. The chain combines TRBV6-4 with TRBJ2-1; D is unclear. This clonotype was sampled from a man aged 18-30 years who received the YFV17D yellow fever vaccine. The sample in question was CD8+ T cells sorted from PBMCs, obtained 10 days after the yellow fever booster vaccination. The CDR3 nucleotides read TGTGCCAGCAGTGAAGCTGGGCGCGATGAGCAGTTCTTC. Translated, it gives CASSEAGRDEQFF.